A selection of T cell receptor beta chains follows, all from one sample in a study of blood T cell repertoires in COVID-19. TCRdb's copy holds only in-frame clones and misses some; the assay was immunoSEQ multiplex PCR. The sample has about 94,000 clones, 80% to 85% seen once; the top ten hold roughly 6.2%. Sequencing input: peripheral blood. The source of these receptors is a man aged 55 to 70 with acute or convalescent COVID-19. The CDR3 runs from the conserved cysteine through the conserved F or W.

v_call cdr3_aa
TRBV11-2 CASSSRSGTASLGGYTF
TRBV5-1 CASSPYRQGDYGYTF
TRBV4-1 CASSQDGSSYNSPLHF
TRBV28 CASIGVLLMNTEAFF
TRBV7-2 CASSLRPRQGNHEQYF
TRBV7-2 CASSLKGTVPIGELFF
TRBV4-3 CASSQDGGGRAPLHF
TRBV5-1 CASSSGLALSTDTQYF
TRBV12-3/TRBV12-4 CASSLNRYKNDF
TRBV4-2 CASSQEWTANYGYTF
TRBV5-1 CASSLGGETEAFF
TRBV7-2 CASSLNSGGNQPQHF
TRBV7-9 CASSFAGTRRGNEQFF
TRBV7-3 CASSTSGEGGYTDTQYF
TRBV7-2 CASSLGVRGAADTQYF
TRBV5-4 CASHPGQPNSPLHF
TRBV4-1 CASSVGTDGREQYF
TRBV25-1 CASREFTGELFF
TRBV29-1 CSVETGGALHF
TRBV3-1/TRBV3-2 CASSRVQTNTEAFF
TRBV7-9 CASSSPDRSYGYTF
TRBV4-1 CASSLPRDTSGNTIYF
TRBV2 CASKSSPWQKYEQYF
TRBV4-3 CASSGLSSTDTQYF
TRBV6-6 CASQDSNYGYTF
TRBV5-5 CASSPQGYGYTF
TRBV4-3 CASSQDTGIGSPLHF
TRBV3-1/TRBV3-2 CASSQMTGLNQPQHF
TRBV9 CASSALTGVRNTEAFF
TRBV6-2/TRBV6-3 CASSYSTGRSNQPQHF
TRBV4-2 CASSQEPGGSNTGELFF
TRBV7-3 CASSPGGGNQETQYF
TRBV6-5 CASSSGQVASGNTIYF
TRBV7-8 CASSVSGTVYNSPLHF
TRBV19 CASSTGLAGGRRKTDTQYF
TRBV24-1 CATSDSRTGTKTEAFF
TRBV6-4 CASSTGDGTGELFF
TRBV27 CASSLRTGRGETQYF
TRBV6-5 CASSTGVNTGELFF
TRBV5-8 CASSFWNTEAFF
TRBV12-3/TRBV12-4 CASSLVRETEAFF
TRBV6-5 CASSRTGEGGQPQHF
TRBV7-9 CASSKDSVQETQYF